Each of the 31 T cell receptor beta chains below was sequenced from the same sample in a study of T cell repertoires in cytomegalovirus infection. Using its own MiXCR run on the reads, TCRdb lists one record per CDR3 protein. The top ten clones hold 39% of a sample with 100,000 or so distinct CDR3 sequences, 23% of them seen once. Sequencing input: CD8+ T cells from PBMCs. The receptors stem from a human donor in good health (CMV status not recorded). Some clones in this sample may be carry-over from other donors' samples.

This clonotype has only a few counts. The CDR3 coding sequence is TGCAGTGCTAGGGACACAGGGGAGGCCTACGAGCAGTACTTC. Residues: CSARDTGEAYEQYF. The genes are TRBV20-1 and TRBJ2-7, with D tentatively TRBD1 (7 bases). V dropped 3 bases and J dropped 2 bases, with 14 bases sitting between them. Germline CDR1 is DFQATT and CDR2 is SNEGSKA (reference sequence). The CDR3 has 14 residues.

The chain carries TRBV7-9 and TRBJ1-1; weak D call: TRBD1 (6 bases). V dropped 4 bases and J dropped 0 bases, with 15 bases sitting between them. This CDR3 spans 16 amino acids. Germline values: CDR1 SEHNR, CDR2 FQNEAQ (reference sequence). DNA for the CDR3: TGTGCCAGCAGCTCGCGGGGGACAAAGCTGAACACTGAAGCTTTCTTT. Protein product: CASSSRGTKLNTEAFF.

This chain uses TRBV29-1 with TRBJ2-6, with a possible D match to TRBD1 (5 bases). The length of the CDR3 is 14 residues. The V gene's germline CDR1 is SQVTM and CDR2 ANQGSEA. V was trimmed by 1 base and J by 5 bases, leaving 9 bases between them. DNA of the CDR3: TGCAGCGTTGAAGCAGGGTCCAGGGCCAACGTCCTGACTTTC. Translated, it gives CSVEAGSRANVLTF. Full variable domain (missing parts from reference TRBV29-1 and TRBJ2-6): SAVISQKPSRDICQRGTSLTIQCQVDSQVTMMFWYRQQPGQSLTLIATANQGSEATYESGFVIDKFPISRPNLTFSTLTVSNMSPEDSSIYLCSVEAGSRANVLTFGAGSRLTVL.

Concerning this clonotype: The junction and the germline gene differ at one end; a read error may be behind it. This chain uses TRBV19 with TRBJ2-7, with TRBD1 identical over 10 bases. The CDR3 is 15 amino acids. Germline CDR1 is LNHDA and CDR2 is SQIVND (reference sequence). The CDR3 here is CASSRDRGLIDEHYF. The CDR3 DNA reads as TGTGCCAGTAGCAGAGACAGGGGGCTTATCGACGAGCACTACTTC.

There are many counts of this clonotype. J is TRBJ2-7 and V is TRBV7-2; maybe TRBD2 (6 bases). The CDR3 has 13 residues. Deletions cut 4 bases from V and 7 bases from J, with 14 bases between. Germline V gene lookup returns CDR1 SGHTA and CDR2 FQGNSA. The CDR3 nucleotides are TGTGCCAGCAGCTCAGGAGGGTCGGTTGAGCAGTACTTC. The encoded protein is CASSSGGSVEQYF.

This clonotype has a count of ten or more. V gene TRBV20-1 combines with J gene TRBJ2-7; D might be TRBD2 (5 bases). The V end lost 0 bases, the J end lost 0 bases, and 15 bases lay between the germline ends. The germline V gene encodes CDR1 DFQATT and CDR2 SNEGSKA (reference sequence). The CDR3 is made up of 16 amino acids. The CDR3 bases are TGCAGTGCTAGAGATTCGGAGGCCGTAAGCTCCTACGAGCAGTACTTC. This gives the protein CSARDSEAVSSYEQYF.

The chain couples TRBV27 to TRBJ2-3, with TRBD1 as a possible D gene (6 bases). CDR1 and CDR2 (germline): MNHEY, SMNVEV (reference sequence). The CDR3 sequence is 11 residues long. Trimming left V 7 bases short and J 8 bases short, with 10 bases between. Here the CDR3 reads CASTTGSTQYF. CDR3 DNA sequence: TGTGCCAGCACCACAGGGAGTACGCAGTATTTT.

This clonotype was found once. This CDR3 is missing its conserved last phenylalanine or tryptophan, likely due to a read error. The chain has TRBV9 and TRBJ2-7; 7 bases agree with TRBD1. The trim removed 2 bases at V and 7 bases at J, leaving 9 bases unmatched. The CDR3 contains 14 residues. Germline assignment: CDR1 SGDLS and CDR2 YYNGEE. In DNA, the CDR3 is TGTGCCAGCAGCGTCGCCGACAGGGTGGGAGAGCAGTACTTG. It specifies CASSVADRVGEQYL.

This clonotype has ten or more counts. This sequence joins TRBV12-3 or TRBV12-4 and TRBJ1-1, with a possible D match to TRBD1 (6 bases). The V end lost 4 bases, the J end lost 4 bases, and 16 bases lay between the germline ends. CDR3 size: 15 residues. The DNA of the CDR3 is TGTGCCAGCAGTTGGGGGGGGGCTATGGGCACTGAAGCTTTCTTT. It codes for CASSWGGAMGTEAFF.

This clonotype was observed at least ten times. V usage is TRBV7-9 and J usage is TRBJ2-2; 8 bases fit TRBD1. CDR1 is SEHNR and CDR2 is FQNEAQ in the germline V gene (reference sequence). J was trimmed by 8 bases and V by 5 bases; bases with no gene match: 10. CDR3 length: 15 residues. The CDR3 DNA reads TGTGCCAGCAGCGTTTCTGACAGGGGTTCTGGGGAGCTGTTTTTT. This codes for CASSVSDRGSGELFF.

The V and J genes are TRBV5-6 and TRBJ2-4, with 9 bases aligning to TRBD1. There are 14 residues in the CDR3. V shed 3 bases, J shed 6 bases, and the junction held 4 bases outside the gene matches. Looked up from germline, CDR1 is SGHDT and CDR2 is YYEEEE. CDR3 region: CASSSGDRVNIQYF. In nucleotides, the CDR3 is TGTGCCAGCAGCTCTGGGGACAGGGTAAACATTCAGTACTTC. Full variable domain (missing parts from reference TRBV5-6 and TRBJ2-4): DAGVTQSPTHLIKTRGQQVTLRCSPKSGHDTVSWYQQALGQGPQFIFQYYEEEERQRGNFPDRFSGHQFPNYSSELNVNALLLGDSALYLCASSSGDRVNIQYFGAGTRLSVL.

This clonotype has more than one count but fewer than ten. This chain connects TRBV11-3 to TRBJ2-7, with D possibly matching TRBD2 (5 bases). Per germline, CDR1 SGHNT and CDR2 YENEEA. The CDR3 runs to 13 residues. The ends were cut back, 5 bases at V and 9 bases at J, with 17 bases in the middle. CDR3 coding DNA: TGTGCCAGCAGCAGAGGAGGTTCCCCCTTGCAGTACTTC. Translated: CASSRGGSPLQYF.

This clonotype was seen a handful of times. The rearrangement links TRBV28 to TRBJ1-1; D uncertain. CDR3 length: 14 residues. Trimming removed 5 bases from V and 1 base from J, with 11 bases in between. Germline V lookup: CDR1 MDHEN, CDR2 SYDVKM. CDR3 DNA sequence: TGTGCCAGCAGTCGATTGGTGGGGAACACTGAAGCTTTCTTT. Its protein is CASSRLVGNTEAFF.

This clonotype was observed a handful of times. V usage is TRBV11-2 and J usage is TRBJ1-1; D remains ambiguous. V was pared by 1 base and J by 1 base, with 13 bases between. The CDR3 has 16 amino acids. In germline, CDR1 is SGHAT, CDR2 FQNNGV. The CDR3 region has the DNA TGTGCCAGCAGCTTAGCCCCAGAGGAGGCGAACACTGAAGCTTTCTTT. This codes for CASSLAPEEANTEAFF.

This clonotype has at least ten counts. The J gene is TRBJ2-7, the V gene TRBV11-2; 8 bases match TRBD2. The length of the CDR3 is 15 residues. Per the germline V gene, CDR1 is SGHAT and CDR2 is FQNNGV. V lost 3 bases and J lost 2; bases outside the gene matches: 6. The CDR3 DNA follows: TGTGCCAGCAGCTTCCAGCGGGAGTTGACCTACGAGCAGTACTTC. Translated: CASSFQRELTYEQYF.

This clonotype was detected ten times or more. The chain links TRBV7-2 to TRBJ2-4; D gene ambiguous. The germline V and J ends were trimmed by 4 bases and 0 bases, with 10 bases remaining between them. This CDR3 contains 15 residues. Germline CDR1 is SGHTA and CDR2 is FQGNSA. The CDR3 region is CASSSGALAKNIQYF. For the CDR3, the DNA is TGTGCCAGCAGCTCGGGCGCTCTAGCCAAAAACATTCAGTACTTC.

This clonotype appeared a few times. The V and J genes are TRBV30 and TRBJ1-5, with D uncertain. This CDR3 has 13 residues. V shed 2 bases and J shed 2 bases, with 7 bases lying between them. Germline V gene sequence: CDR1 GTSNPN, CDR2 SVGIG (reference sequence). CDR3 loop: CAWSPDRNQPQHF. The CDR3 nucleotides are TGTGCCTGGAGTCCCGATCGCAATCAGCCCCAGCATTTT.

This clonotype was found a few times. The CDR3 sequence: CSARDGSGRNSRTDTQYF. CDR3 sequence (DNA): TGCAGTGCTAGAGATGGGAGCGGGAGGAATTCTCGCACAGATACGCAGTATTTT. The chain joins TRBV20-1 to TRBJ2-3, with 9 bases that match TRBD2. Per the germline V gene, CDR1 is DFQATT and CDR2 is SNEGSKA (reference sequence). The ends lost 0 bases at V and 1 base at J; junction bases unmatched: 11. This CDR3 spans 18 amino acids.

This clonotype has a handful of counts. V gene TRBV24-1 combines with J gene TRBJ2-5, with TRBD1 matching 7 bases. This CDR3 is 16 amino acids long. The trim removed 3 bases at V and 5 bases at J, leaving 11 bases unmatched. Germline V CDR1 and CDR2: KGHDR, SFDVKD. The CDR3 loop is CATSDTRQGVGETQYF. For the CDR3, the DNA is TGTGCCACCAGTGATACCCGACAGGGCGTGGGGGAGACCCAGTACTTC.

The table lists this clonotype with a few counts. The chain recombines TRBV5-6 with TRBJ2-3, with no clear D. The CDR3 runs 15 residues. The germline V gene has CDR1 SGHDT and CDR2 YYEEEE. The V and J ends lost 2 bases and 4 bases respectively, with 14 bases between them. The DNA of the CDR3 is TGTGCCAGCAGCTTCCGGGCCCCTGGCTCAGATACGCAGTATTTT. Amino acids: CASSFRAPGSDTQYF.

The chain couples TRBV7-4 to TRBJ1-1, with D uncertain. Trimming removed 0 bases at V and 2 bases at J, with 13 bases between. There are 16 residues in the CDR3. In germline, CDR1 is SGHVT, CDR2 SQSDAQ. The CDR3 loop reads CASSLAFGGPNTEAFF. The CDR3 bases are TGTGCCAGCAGCTTAGCTTTCGGAGGCCCAAACACTGAAGCTTTCTTT.

The rearrangement uses TRBV20-1 and TRBJ2-7, with D perhaps being TRBD1 or TRBD2 (6 bases each). The CDR3 extends over 17 amino acids. Trimming cost V 0 bases and J 0 bases, with 18 bases left between them. CDR1 is DFQATT and CDR2 is SNEGSKA in the germline V gene (reference sequence). The CDR3 DNA sequence: TGCAGTGCTAGAGATTTTCTTAACGGGGGCTCCTCCTACGAGCAGTACTTC. It translates to CSARDFLNGGSSYEQYF.

This clonotype was counted at least ten times. This chain uses TRBV4-3 with TRBJ1-5; D remains ambiguous. Germline V gene data show CDR1 as LGHNA and CDR2 as YSLEER. V was cut by 0 bases and J by 2 bases, with 11 bases left in between. This CDR3 region has 16 residues. The CDR3 loop reads CASSQDPDTRNQPQHF. The CDR3 nucleotides read TGCGCCAGCAGCCAAGATCCCGACACTCGCAATCAGCCCCAGCATTTT.

This clonotype was counted between two and nine times. The chain links TRBV20-1 to TRBJ2-7; D call uncertain. Germline assignment: CDR1 DFQATT and CDR2 SNEGSKA (reference sequence). This CDR3 comprises 15 residues. V gave up 0 bases and J gave up 1 base, with 13 bases separating them. CDR3 loop: CSARDRLGLSYEQYF. The CDR3 nucleotides are TGCAGTGCTAGAGACAGGCTCGGATTATCCTACGAGCAGTACTTC.

The chain recombines TRBV27 with TRBJ2-7, with TRBD2 identical over 7 bases. CDR3 length equals 16 residues. V lost 1 base to trimming and J lost 3 bases; unmatched junction nucleotides: 9. Germline assignment: CDR1 MNHEY and CDR2 SMNVEV (reference sequence). In DNA form, the CDR3 reads TGTGCCAGCAGTTTATACGAAGGAGCGGGATACTACGAGCAGTACTTC. It codes for CASSLYEGAGYYEQYF.

V is TRBV7-6 and J is TRBJ1-1; D is unclear. Per the germline V gene, CDR1 is SGHVS and CDR2 is FNYEAQ. The CDR3 contains 13 residues. The germline V and J ends were trimmed by 1 base and 3 bases, with 6 bases remaining between them. The DNA for the CDR3 is TGTGCCAGCAGCTTAGGGCAGCACACTGAAGCTTTCTTT. This encodes CASSLGQHTEAFF.

This clonotype has a single count. The genes are TRBV5-4 and TRBJ1-1; TRBD1 might be the D (6 bases). CDR1 and CDR2 from the germline V gene are SGHNT and YYREEE (reference sequence). Trimming removed 3 bases at V and 6 bases at J, with 15 bases between. The CDR3 spans 14 residues. The CDR3 DNA reads as TGTGCCAGCAGCTGGGGGGCAGGGGTGGCTGAAGCTTTCTTT. Amino acids: CASSWGAGVAEAFF.

This clonotype was counted many times. In DNA form, the CDR3 reads TGTGCCAGCACCGGTTCGAACTTCGAGCAGTACTTC. Its protein product is CASTGSNFEQYF. The chain employs TRBV7-9 and TRBJ2-7, with D hard to call. The CDR3 totals 12 residues. Germline-derived CDR1 and CDR2 are SEHNR and FQNEAQ (reference sequence). Between the trimmed V and J ends, which lost 7 bases and 6 bases, there was a span of 13 bases.

V is TRBV9 and J is TRBJ2-1; D ambiguous. Deletions cut 0 bases from V and 5 bases from J, with 12 bases between. Germline CDR1 is SGDLS and CDR2 is YYNGEE. The CDR3 extends over 15 amino acids. CDR3 protein: CASSVGRHLNNEQFF. The DNA for the CDR3 is TGTGCCAGCAGCGTAGGCCGGCACCTAAACAATGAGCAGTTCTTC. Full variable domain (rest looked up from reference TRBV9 and TRBJ2-1): DSGVTQTPKHLITATGQRVTLRCSPRSGDLSVYWYQQSLDQGLQFLIQYYNGEERAKGNILERFSAQQFPDLHSELNLSSLELGDSALYFCASSVGRHLNNEQFFGPGTRLTVL.

The CDR3 region is CASTTLRTGTNTEAFF. In nucleotides, the CDR3 is TGTGCCAGCACCACTCTAAGGACAGGGACGAACACTGAAGCTTTCTTT. The genes are TRBV12-3 or TRBV12-4 and TRBJ1-1, with 8 bases that match TRBD1. V lost 7 bases to trimming and J lost 1 base; unmatched junction nucleotides: 11. The CDR3 is 16 amino acids.

This clonotype was counted a few times. The J gene is TRBJ2-5, the V gene TRBV11-2, with TRBD1 identical over 10 bases. Germline lookup yields CDR1 SGHAT and CDR2 FQNNGV. V dropped 4 bases and J dropped 0; count of bases not matched to a gene: 8. There are 17 residues in the CDR3. The CDR3 sequence: CASSSPGTGVYQETQYF. CDR3 nucleotides: TGTGCCAGCAGCTCTCCCGGGACAGGGGTTTACCAAGAGACCCAGTACTTC. The full variable domain, its missing parts supplied by reference TRBV11-2 and TRBJ2-5, is EAGVAQSPRYKIIEKRQSVAFWCNPISGHATLYWYQQILGQGPKLLIQFQNNGVVDDSQLPKDRFSAERLKGVDSTLKIQPAKLEDSAVYLCASSSPGTGVYQETQYFGPGTRLLVL.